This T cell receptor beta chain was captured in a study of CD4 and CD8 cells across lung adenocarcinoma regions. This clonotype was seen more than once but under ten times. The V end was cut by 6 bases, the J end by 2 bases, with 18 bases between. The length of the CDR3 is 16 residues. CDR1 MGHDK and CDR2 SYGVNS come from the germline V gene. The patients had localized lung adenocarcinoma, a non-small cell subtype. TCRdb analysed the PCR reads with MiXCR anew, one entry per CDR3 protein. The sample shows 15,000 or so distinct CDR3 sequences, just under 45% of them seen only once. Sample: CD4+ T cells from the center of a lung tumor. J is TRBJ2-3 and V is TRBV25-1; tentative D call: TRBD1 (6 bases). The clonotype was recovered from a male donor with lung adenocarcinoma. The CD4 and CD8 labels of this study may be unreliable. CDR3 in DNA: TGTGCCAGCAGCGACCCTTCGGGACACCACACAGATACGCAGTATTTT. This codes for CASSDPSGHHTDTQYF. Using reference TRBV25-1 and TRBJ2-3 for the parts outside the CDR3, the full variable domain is EADIYQTPRYLVIGTGKKITLECSQTMGHDKMYWYQQDPGMELHLIHYSYGVNSTEKGDLSSESTVSRIRTEHFPLTLESARPSHTSQYLCASSDPSGHHTDTQYFGPGTRLTVL.